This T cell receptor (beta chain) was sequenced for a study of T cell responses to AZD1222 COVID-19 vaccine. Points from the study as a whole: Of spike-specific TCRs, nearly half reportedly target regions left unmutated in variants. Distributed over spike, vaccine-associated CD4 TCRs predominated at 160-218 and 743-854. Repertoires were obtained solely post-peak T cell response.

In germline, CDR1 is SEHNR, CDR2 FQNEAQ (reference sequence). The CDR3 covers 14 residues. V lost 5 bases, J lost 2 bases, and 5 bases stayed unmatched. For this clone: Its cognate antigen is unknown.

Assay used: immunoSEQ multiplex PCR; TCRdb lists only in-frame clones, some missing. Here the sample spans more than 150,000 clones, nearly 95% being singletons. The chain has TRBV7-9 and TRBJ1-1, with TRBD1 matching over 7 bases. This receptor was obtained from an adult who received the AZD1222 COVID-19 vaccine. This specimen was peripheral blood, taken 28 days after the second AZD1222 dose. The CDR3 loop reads CASSPRQGNTEAFF. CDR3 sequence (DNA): TGTGCCAGCAGCCCCAGACAGGGAAACACTGAAGCTTTCTTT.